This TCR beta chain was observed in a study of blood T cells in healthy people across ages (dated by TCRdb to between 2014 and 2017). For the wider study: In model experiments, template switching captured about one uniquely barcoded TCR beta cDNA molecule for every two T cells. The study measured age-related changes in TCR beta repertoire diversity using deep sequencing normalized with unique cDNA molecular identifiers. The donors were split into four age groups: young (average about 16 years), middle-aged (roughly 39), aged (roughly 65) and long-lived (roughly 77). Donors of different ages were randomly distributed across sequencing lanes to avoid experimental bias. For two donors (one aged 18 to 29 and one aged 80 or older), the study analyzed two additional independent replicas of 1 million unique cDNA reads from the same blood draw. Points the paper makes about the study in general: As age increased, observed TCR beta diversity per million T cells dropped in a roughly linear way, and a significant reduction was already evident by age 40. Because the CMV infection status of the donors was unknown, age-related changes in expanded clonotypes may potentially have been confounded. A strong correlation was found between observed TCR beta diversity and the percentage of naive T cells measured by flow cytometry. Estimates of total diversity based on one million sequenced T cells were considered lower bounds and underestimates. Compared with the aged group, the long-lived group had more naive CD4+ T cells, fewer expanded clones and increased TCR diversity, a pattern suggesting age selection. Conclusive comparison of naive and antigen-experienced compartments was prevented by the profiling of bulk unsorted PBMCs.

Systemically healthy Caucasian individuals from Russia, about 38 in total and aged roughly 6 to 100 years, were included as donors. Around 10 milliliters of peripheral blood were drawn from each donor into EDTA-treated Vacutainer tubes. Ficoll-Paque density-gradient centrifugation was used to isolate PBMCs, with at least 7 million obtained per sample. Trizol reagent was used to extract total RNA from PBMCs, with at least 5.5 micrograms per sample. For every donor, an aliquot of PBMCs went through flow cytometry to measure the percentages of naive CD45RAhigh/CD27high T cells. Only a few counts were recorded for this clonotype. The target of this receptor is not known. It has no much larger one-base neighbor in the sample; base qualities were not kept. The germline V gene provides CDR1 LGHNA and CDR2 YNFKEQ. V is reduced by 0 bases and J by 1 base, leaving a spacing of 7 bases between them. The CDR3, from cysteine to phenylalanine, totals 15 residues. The only DNA kept is the CDR3, 45 bases in frame from the first base.

Library generation was performed with 5' RACE. The sequencer was an Illumina HiSeq 2500. A second PCR of 7 to 11 cycles was performed with a sample-barcoded 5' primer and a J-beta primer mix. A unique molecular identifier was introduced onto each TCR beta cDNA molecule by a template-switch 5' adaptor carrying 12 random nucleotides. Each sample yielded at least 2.5 million CDR3-containing paired-end reads. The Mint cDNA synthesis kit, primed by a TRBC-specific oligonucleotide, was used to synthesize first-strand cDNA from all RNA. Following uracil-DNA glycosylase treatment, a first 18-cycle PCR with universal primers M1SS and BC2_uni_R was performed on all cDNA. As for how the authors treated the data: Each sample was normalized by randomly selecting 1 million high-quality reads, each carrying a distinct molecular identifier. Reads sharing molecular identifiers were discarded rather than binned into consensus sequences. MiTCR, set to a Q25 quality threshold and the strictest error-elimination algorithm, was used for CDR3 identification, clonotype clustering and error correction. Lower-bound total TCR beta diversity was estimated with a nonparametric unseen species model using Euler transformation. The public reads were run again by TCRdb, first through fastp at Q25 and then through MiXCR, and only productive beta chains were kept. Each record represents a unique CDR3 protein, reported with the most common genes and DNA among its rows. The V and J calls, along with clone size, are taken from TCRdb and not from the paper's own processing. This sample comprises 1,500,000 or so distinct CDR3 sequences, roughly two fifths of them detected only once. The ten largest clonotypes hold under 5% of the sample.

The chain uses TRBV4-2 and TRBJ2-1; no D gene can be assigned with confidence. Material for sequencing was blood. The source is a woman aged 18-29 years in good health. Here the CDR3 is given as CASSQDRWSYNEQFF. In nucleotides, the sequence is TGTGCCAGCAGCCAAGACCGGTGGTCCTACAATGAGCAGTTCTTC.